This T cell receptor beta chain was recovered during a study of PD-1 blockade in mismatch repair-deficient tumors. As regards this clone: Antigen: not known.

V was trimmed by 5 bases and J by 4 bases, leaving 17 bases between them. Germline V gene sequence: CDR1 SGHVS, CDR2 FQNEAQ. The CDR3 covers 16 residues. Overall study findings and caveats: Tumor-resident clones, often absent from pretreatment blood, expanded after pembrolizumab and then contracted.

Mismatch repair deficiency was confirmed in all patients, by PCR or immunohistochemistry. TCR sequencing covered a few patients who responded to pembrolizumab. Sequenced by immunoSEQ multiplex PCR; TCRdb stores in-frame clones only, minus some. The table shows 120,000 or so clones, with more than 70% occurring only once. This sequence originates from an adult with mismatch repair-deficient cancer. This material consisted of peripheral blood, taken approximately 70 weeks after starting pembrolizumab. This chain uses TRBV7-8 with TRBJ2-2; D may match TRBD1 or TRBD2 (5 bases each). The CDR3 coding sequence is TGTGCCAGCAGCGGACCGGGACGGGGTGTCACCGGGGAGCTGTTTTTT. This sequence encodes CASSGPGRGVTGELFF.